One TCR beta chain is described in this entry. Its antigen is still unknown. Despite likely unrecorded immune exposures, the donors were nominally healthy at the time of sampling. This record comes from a study of cytomegalovirus exposure and HLA in healthy donors. Background on the study: A preliminary data release comprised around 85 million unique TCRs obtained from HLA-typed donors.

This CDR3 has 17 amino acids. Germline CDR1 and CDR2: MDHEN and SYDVKM. The germline V and J ends were trimmed by 2 bases and 2 bases, with 13 bases remaining between them. Findings and caveats of the study: In an earlier analysis, productive rearrangement rates for most beta V segments clustered near 87% or 30%.

Primers: 60 Vbeta forward and 13 Jbeta reverse. Original processing methods: Later analysis identified 88 million or so unique TCR beta chains, 9 million to 12 million shared. Assay used: immunoSEQ multiplex PCR; TCRdb lists only in-frame clones, some missing. That table gives V, J and clone size, and the DNA gave D and trimming. This repertoire shows fewer than 200,000 clones, about 72% found once; its top ten account for around 3.4%. This rearrangement joins TRBV28 to TRBJ2-6; a weak D match, TRBD2 (5 bases). This TCR was sampled from a man younger than 40 in good health and CMV-seropositive. The sequenced sample consisted of PBMCs. The CDR3 is CASSLLVGGAGANVLTF. The DNA of the CDR3 is TGTGCCAGCAGTTTACTCGTTGGAGGTGCTGGGGCCAACGTCCTGACTTTC.